What follows describes a single TCR beta chain. The CDR3 runs 15 residues. V shed 4 bases and J shed 13 bases, with 23 bases lying between them. CDR1 is SGHRS, CDR2 YFSETQ, per germline. This specimen comes from a study of blood T cell repertoires in COVID-19. The wider study: COVID-19 samples collected from the United States, Italy and Spain covered acute and convalescent phases. The cDNA or gDNA used as material had been derived from T cells, B-cell-depleted T cells, or PBMCs.

As processed by the authors: Reference gene primer amplification gave nucleated cell count estimates. Clones were sequenced by immunoSEQ multiplex PCR, and TCRdb holds only the in-frame ones, with some missing. V, J and clone size are taken as reported in that table, and D and trimming were inferred from the DNA itself. This table holds some 26,000 clones, roughly 80% found once. The TCR comes from a man older than 75 with active or convalescent COVID-19. This chain joins TRBV5-1 and TRBJ2-2; a possible D gene is TRBD2 (6 bases). The sample consisted of peripheral blood. This CDR3 is CASSVSGTEPRGLFF. CDR3 nucleotide sequence: TGCGCCAGCAGCGTTTCCGGGACGGAGCCGCGGGGGCTGTTTTTT.